Included here is one TCR beta chain sequence, with context. A J-beta primer mix and a sample-barcoded 5' primer were used in a second PCR of roughly 6 to 11 cycles. TCRdb processed the 5' RACE reads anew with MiXCR; each CDR3 protein has one entry. The data show about 1,800,000 distinct CDR3 sequences, about 28% seen once. Germline loops: CDR1 WNHNN, CDR2 SYGVQD (reference sequence). The V and J ends lost 4 bases and 5 bases, in that order; junction bases with no gene match: 10. The CDR3 extends over 15 amino acids. The data were obtained in a study of blood T cells in healthy people across ages. The TCR was taken from a woman in her 30s in good health. Sequencing was carried out using blood. This chain links TRBV10-1 with TRBJ1-1, with 7 bases lining up with TRBD1. The CDR3 is CASSVSSTGRTEAFF. The CDR3 DNA follows: TGCGCCAGCAGTGTGTCTTCGACAGGGAGAACTGAAGCTTTCTTT.